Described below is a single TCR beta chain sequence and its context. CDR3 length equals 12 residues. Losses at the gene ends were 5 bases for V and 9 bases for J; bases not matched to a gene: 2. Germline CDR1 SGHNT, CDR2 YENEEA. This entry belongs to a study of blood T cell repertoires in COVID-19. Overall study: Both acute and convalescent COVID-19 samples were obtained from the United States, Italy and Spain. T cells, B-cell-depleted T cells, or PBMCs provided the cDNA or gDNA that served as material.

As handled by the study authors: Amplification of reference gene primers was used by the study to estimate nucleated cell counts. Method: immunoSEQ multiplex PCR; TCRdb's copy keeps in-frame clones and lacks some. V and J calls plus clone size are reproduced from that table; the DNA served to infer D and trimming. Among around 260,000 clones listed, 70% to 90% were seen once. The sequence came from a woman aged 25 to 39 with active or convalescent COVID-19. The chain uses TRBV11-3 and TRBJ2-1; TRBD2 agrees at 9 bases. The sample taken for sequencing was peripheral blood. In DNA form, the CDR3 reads TGTGCCAGCAGCCTACTAGCGGGTGAGCAGTTCTTC. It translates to CASSLLAGEQFF.